This T cell receptor (beta chain) was obtained from a study of shared clonotypes between healthy human individuals. The wider study: Each donor's CD8 memory used one plate, CD8 naive two, each CD4 subset three.

Using immunoSEQ multiplex PCR, the repertoire was profiled, and TCRdb retains in-frame clones only, with some absent. The sample holds over a million clones; 78% are singletons and the top ten take 0.6% to 0.7%. In the case of this clone: Its matching antigen is unknown.

Study conclusions and caveats: Clonotypes that were shared across a handful of donors made up around 5% of naive CD4 clonotypes. A limitation of the genetic and exposure-history diversity represented arose from few donors.

Germline-derived CDR1 and CDR2 are SGHDT and YYEEEE. Trimming took 4 bases from V and 2 from J; bases not matched to a gene: 1. The length of the CDR3 is 15 residues. The V gene is TRBV5-6, the J gene TRBJ2-3; 13 nucleotides line up with TRBD2. The sequencing input was memory CD4+ T cells from PBMCs. Sample subset: CD45RA-negative fraction. This clonotype was obtained from a young man in good health. Some clones in this sample may be carry-over from other donors' samples. The CDR3 DNA reads as TGTGCCAGCAGCGGGACTAGCGGGGCCACAGATACGCAGTATTTT. This encodes CASSGTSGATDTQYF.